Listed below are T cell receptor beta chains from one sample, sequenced in a study of high-grade serous ovarian cancer treatment subgroups. The table came from immunoSEQ multiplex PCR; TCRdb's copy has only in-frame clones and leaves some out. Of some 10,000 clones listed, about three quarters were seen once; the top ten hold roughly 10%. The sequenced sample consisted of tumor tissue. All receptors come from a human donor with high-grade serous ovarian cancer. The CDR3 runs from the conserved cysteine through the conserved F or W. D genes are given only for firm matches. Clone size, where shown, is once, few, many, or a class for clones that have expanded.

cdr3_length | d_call | j_call | v_call | clone_size | cdr3_nt | cdr3_aa
15 | TRBD2 | TRBJ2-1 | TRBV2 | NA | TGTGCCAGCAGTATGGCGGGGGGTCCGGACAATGAGCAGTTCTTC | CASSMAGGPDNEQFF
15 | TRBD1 | TRBJ2-5 | TRBV29-1 | NA | TGCAGCCAGGCGGACAGGGTAAGCCTAAAGGAGACCCAGTACTTC | CSQADRVSLKETQYF
13 | NA | TRBJ2-5 | TRBV7-7 | NA | TGTGCTAGCAGCTTTTATTCTCAAGAGACCCAGTACTTC | CASSFYSQETQYF
13 | NA | TRBJ2-2 | TRBV6-5 | NA | TGTGCCAGCAGCCAACTTCGTTCCGGGGAGCTGTTTTTT | CASSQLRSGELFF
19 | NA | TRBJ2-6 | TRBV6-1 | NA | TGTGCCAGCAGTGAAGCTCCAATCGGGTCCCGCTCTGGGGCCAACGTCCTGACTTTC | CASSEAPIGSRSGANVLTF
14 | NA | TRBJ2-7 | TRBV4-1 | medium-sized | TGCGCCAGCAGCCAATACGGGAGTAATGAAGAGCAGTACTTC | CASSQYGSNEEQYF
14 | NA | TRBJ2-5 | TRBV7-9 | NA | TGTGCCAGCAGCTCAGGGACACCCCGTCAGACCCAGTACTTC | CASSSGTPRQTQYF
13 | NA | TRBJ1-6 | TRBV6-4 | NA | TGTGCCAGACGGACAGACTGTATTTCACCCCTCCACTTT | CARRTDCISPLHF
14 | TRBD1 | TRBJ1-2 | TRBV7-9 | few | TGTGCCAGCAGCTTAAGGGGACAGGGGTATGGCTACACCTTC | CASSLRGQGYGYTF
15 | NA | TRBJ2-1 | TRBV5-1 | NA | TGCGCCAGCAGCTTGGCCTTTGAAACCTACAATGAGCAGTTCTTC | CASSLAFETYNEQFF
13 | NA | TRBJ2-5 | TRBV7-7 | NA | TGTGCTAGCAGCTTAGGGGAGAAAGAGACCCAGTACTTC | CASSLGEKETQYF
14 | TRBD2 | TRBJ2-7 | TRBV5-1 | NA | TGCGCCAGCAGCTCCGGGACTACCTCCTACGAGCAGTACTTC | CASSSGTTSYEQYF
15 | TRBD2 | TRBJ2-1 | TRBV6-5 | NA | TGTGCCAGCAGGAGAAGGACTAGCGGGAGTAATGAGCAGTTCTTC | CASRRRTSGSNEQFF
17 | TRBD1 | TRBJ2-3 | TRBV6-1 | NA | TGTGCCAGCAGTGATAACAGGGGGCGTTGGAACACGGATACGCAGTATTTT | CASSDNRGRWNTDTQYF
14 | TRBD2 | TRBJ2-7 | TRBV6-5 | NA | TGTGCCAGCAGTCATAGCGGGAGCCTGTACGAGCAGTACTTC | CASSHSGSLYEQYF
16 | NA | TRBJ1-5 | TRBV19 | NA | TGTGCCAGTAGTCTCGGGTCCCGAAATAGCAATCAGCCCCAGCATTTT | CASSLGSRNSNQPQHF
16 | TRBD2 | TRBJ2-5 | TRBV4-2 | NA | TGTGCCAGCAGCCAAGGGGTTAGCGGGGGTCAAGAGACCCAGTACTTC | CASSQGVSGGQETQYF
15 | TRBD2 | TRBJ2-5 | TRBV19 | NA | TGTGCCAGTAGTGCTAGCGGGAGATACCAAGAGACCCAGTACTTC | CASSASGRYQETQYF
19 | NA | TRBJ2-7 | TRBV18 | NA | TGTGCCAGCTCACGGGGGGGCAGTGGAAGGATGGGATGGTCCTACGAGCAGTACTTC | CASSRGGSGRMGWSYEQYF
15 | TRBD1 | TRBJ1-4 | TRBV5-5 | NA | TGTGCCAGCAGCTTGGGGACAGGGGGAAATGAAAAACTGTTTTTT | CASSLGTGGNEKLFF
15 | NA | TRBJ1-4 | TRBV4-2 | NA | TGTGCCAGCAGCCAAGAAGTGGGGGACCTAGATATACTGTTTTTT | CASSQEVGDLDILFF
15 | NA | TRBJ2-3 | TRBV4-2 | NA | TGTGCCAGCAGCCAAGATAAGCGGCGCACAGATACGCAGTATTTT | CASSQDKRRTDTQYF
15 | NA | TRBJ2-7 | TRBV10-1 | few | TGCGCCAGCAGTGAGTCGAAGGGGAGTATCCACGAGCAGTACTTC | CASSESKGSIHEQYF